The present TCR beta chain was sequenced within a study of control samples from healthy donors and cancer patients. Data came from immunoSEQ multiplex PCR; TCRdb stores just in-frame clones and leaves some out. Here the sample spans 120,000 or so clones, 87% being singletons. This clone was recorded once. The clonotype was recovered from a man aged 60-69 years in good health. Sequenced input: blood.

The CDR3 DNA reads TGTGCCAGCAGGCCGGAAGCTAACTATGGCTACACCTTC. Translation: CASRPEANYGYTF. The chain has TRBV7-9 and TRBJ1-2; the D is unclear. V was trimmed by 6 bases and J by 0 bases, leaving 8 bases between them. The CDR3 covers 13 residues. Per germline, CDR1 SEHNR and CDR2 FQNEAQ (reference sequence).